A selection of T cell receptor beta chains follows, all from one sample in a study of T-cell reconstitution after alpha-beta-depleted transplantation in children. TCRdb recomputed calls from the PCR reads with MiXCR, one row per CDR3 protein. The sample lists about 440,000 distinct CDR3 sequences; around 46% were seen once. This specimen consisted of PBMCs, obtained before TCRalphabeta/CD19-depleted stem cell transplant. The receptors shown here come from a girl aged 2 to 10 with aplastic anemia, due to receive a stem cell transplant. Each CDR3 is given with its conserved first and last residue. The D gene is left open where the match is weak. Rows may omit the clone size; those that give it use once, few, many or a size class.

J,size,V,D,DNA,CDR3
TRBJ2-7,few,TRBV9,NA,TGTGCCAGCAGCTTCCGGGCCCAAAGGGACGAGCAGTACTTC,CASSFRAQRDEQYF
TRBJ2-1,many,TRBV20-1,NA,TGCAGTGCCAGGGTCTTCAATGAGCAGTTCTTC,CSARVFNEQFF
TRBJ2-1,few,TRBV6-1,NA,TGTGCCAGCAGCCCCGTAAGTCGGGATCCTTACAATGAGCAGTTCTTC,CASSPVSRDPYNEQFF
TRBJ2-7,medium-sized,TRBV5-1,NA,TGCGCCAGCAGAGGGACTCCGAGCTCCTACGAGCAGTACTTC,CASRGTPSSYEQYF
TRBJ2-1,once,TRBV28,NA,TGTGCCAGCAGTTTACAGAGGGTCGGTCCCTACAATGAGCTGTTCTTC,CASSLQRVGPYNELFF
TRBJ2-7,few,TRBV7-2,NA,TGTGCCAGCAGCTTAGGGGCTATATCCTACGAGCAGTACTTC,CASSLGAISYEQYF
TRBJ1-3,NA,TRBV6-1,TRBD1,TGTGCCAGCAGGACCGGGACAGGGGATTTTGGTGCTGGAAACACCATATATTTT,CASRTGTGDFGAGNTIYF
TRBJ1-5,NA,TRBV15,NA,TGTGCCACCAGCAAAGGGGCGTCGAATCAGCCCCAGCATTTT,CATSKGASNQPQHF
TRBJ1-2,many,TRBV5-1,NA,TGCGCCAGCAGGGGGGACTTCGATGGCTACACCTTC,CASRGDFDGYTF
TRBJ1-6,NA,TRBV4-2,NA,TGTGCCAGCAGCCAAGAGGTGTACAGGGAGAAGACCTATAATTCACCCCTCCACTTT,CASSQEVYREKTYNSPLHF
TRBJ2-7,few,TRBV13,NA,TGTGCCAGCAGCTTAGGCCCCGGGGGCCCCTACGAGCAGTACTTC,CASSLGPGGPYEQYF
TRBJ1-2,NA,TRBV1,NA,TGCACCAGCAGACCGGGCAGGTCTAACTATGGCTACACCTTC,CTSRPGRSNYGYTF
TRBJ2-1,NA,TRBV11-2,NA,TGTGCCAGCAGCTTAGGCGGGACGGCTCTCCGTGAGCAGTTCTTC,CASSLGGTALREQFF
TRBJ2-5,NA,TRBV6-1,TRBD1,TGTGCCAGCAGTGACAGGGACAGACAAGAGACCCAGTACTTC,CASSDRDRQETQYF
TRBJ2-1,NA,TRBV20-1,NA,TGCAGTGCTAACGATGGGTGGAGGGAGTTCTTC,CSANDGWREFF